A selection of T cell receptor beta chains follows, all from one sample in a study of Ad26.COV2.S vaccination and SARS-CoV-2 variants. Here immunoSEQ multiplex PCR was the method, and the copy in TCRdb shows in-frame clones only, minus some. The profile shows more than 150,000 clones, roughly 85% of them singletons. The specimen comprised peripheral blood, sampled after recovery from COVID-19. The receptors were gathered from a human donor who had recovered from COVID-19. The CDR3 runs from the conserved cysteine through the conserved F or W. The D gene is left open where the match is weak. For some rows the clone size is stated as once, few or many, or as a class when expanded; others skip it.

CASSPRSGHSSYEQYF | TGTGCCAGCAGCCCGCGGTCGGGACACAGCTCCTACGAGCAGTACTTC | . | TRBJ2-7 | TRBV9 | .
CASSVETGNQPQHF | TGTGCCAGCAGTGTGGAGACGGGCAATCAGCCCCAGCATTTT | few | TRBJ1-5 | TRBV2 | .
CASSVEHNSPLHF | TGTGCCAGCAGCGTAGAACATAATTCACCCCTCCACTTT | . | TRBJ1-6 | TRBV9 | .
CASSPAVTTSTDTQYF | TGTGCCAGCAGCCCCGCGGTGACTACCAGCACAGATACGCAGTATTTT | . | TRBJ2-3 | TRBV27 | .
CASSLEGVQPQHF | TGTGCCAGCAGCTTAGAAGGAGTACAGCCCCAGCATTTT | . | TRBJ1-5 | TRBV7-8 | .
CASSNGQDPYNEQFF | TGCGCCAGCAGCAACGGACAGGATCCCTACAATGAGCAGTTCTTC | few | TRBJ2-1 | TRBV5-1 | TRBD1
CASGAYEQYF | TGTGCCAGCGGAGCCTACGAGCAGTACTTC | . | TRBJ2-7 | TRBV7-9 | .
CASSLSVAGGQDTQYF | TGTGCCAGCAGTTTATCGGTAGCGGGGGGGCAGGATACGCAGTATTTT | . | TRBJ2-3 | TRBV27 | TRBD2
CASSPSGQVISYEQYF | TGTGCCAGCAGCCCATCTGGACAGGTGATCTCCTACGAGCAGTACTTC | . | TRBJ2-7 | TRBV7-2 | TRBD1
CASSLATKDEQYF | TGTGCCAGCAGCCTAGCTACTAAAGACGAGCAGTACTTC | . | TRBJ2-7 | TRBV9 | .